This TCR beta chain was retrieved from a study of blood T cell repertoires in COVID-19. Across the study: Samples taken during acute and convalescent COVID-19 were collected in the United States, Italy and Spain.

This clone has a single count. Under the authors' procedure: Reference gene primers were amplified, and this amplification served to estimate nucleated cell counts. Using immunoSEQ multiplex PCR, the repertoire was profiled, and TCRdb retains in-frame clones only, with some absent. That table is the source of V, J and clone size, and D and trimming were worked out from the DNA. The sample contains around 62,000 clones, 80% to 85% of which appear only once. The CDR3 covers 15 residues. Germline V gives CDR1 SGHTA, CDR2 FQGNSA. V lost 2 bases to trimming and J lost 4 bases, with 14 bases between them. The specimen sequenced was peripheral blood. J is TRBJ1-2 and V is TRBV7-2; D ambiguous. The sequence was collected from a man in his fifties with active COVID-19. The CDR3 bases are TGTGCCAGCAGCTTAAGGTCGGAGTTCGGCTATGGCTACACCTTC. This encodes CASSLRSEFGYGYTF.